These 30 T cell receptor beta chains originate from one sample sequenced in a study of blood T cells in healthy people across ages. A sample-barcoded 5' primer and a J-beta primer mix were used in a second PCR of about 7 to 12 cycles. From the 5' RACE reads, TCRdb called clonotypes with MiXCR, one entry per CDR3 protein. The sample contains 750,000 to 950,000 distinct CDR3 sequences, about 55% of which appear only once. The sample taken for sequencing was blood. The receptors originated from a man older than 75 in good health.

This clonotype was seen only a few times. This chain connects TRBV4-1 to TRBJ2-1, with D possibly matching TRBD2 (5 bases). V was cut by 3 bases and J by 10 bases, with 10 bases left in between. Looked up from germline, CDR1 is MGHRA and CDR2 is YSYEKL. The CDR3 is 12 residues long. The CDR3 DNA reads TGCGCCAGCAGCCATCTGTTAGCGGAGCAGTTCTTC. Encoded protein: CASSHLLAEQFF.

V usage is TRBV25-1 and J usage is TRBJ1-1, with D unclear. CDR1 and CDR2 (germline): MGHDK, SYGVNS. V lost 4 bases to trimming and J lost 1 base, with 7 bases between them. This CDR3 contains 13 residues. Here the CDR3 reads CASSVLGNTEAFF. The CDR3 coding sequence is TGTGCCAGCAGTGTGCTTGGGAACACTGAAGCTTTCTTT.

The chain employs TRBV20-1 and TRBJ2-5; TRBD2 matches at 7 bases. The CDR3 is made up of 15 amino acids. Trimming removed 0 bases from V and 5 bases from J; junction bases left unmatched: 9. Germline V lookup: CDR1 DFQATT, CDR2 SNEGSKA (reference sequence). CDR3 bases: TGCAGTGCTAGAGATTCAGGCGGGAGAAGTGAGACCCAGTACTTC. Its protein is CSARDSGGRSETQYF.

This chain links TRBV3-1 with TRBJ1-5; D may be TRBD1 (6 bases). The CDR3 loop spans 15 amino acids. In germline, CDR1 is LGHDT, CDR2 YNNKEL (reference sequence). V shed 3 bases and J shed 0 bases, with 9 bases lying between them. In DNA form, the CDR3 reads TGTGCCAGCAGCCAGGGACACCTTAGCAATCAGCCCCAGCATTTT. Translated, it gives CASSQGHLSNQPQHF.

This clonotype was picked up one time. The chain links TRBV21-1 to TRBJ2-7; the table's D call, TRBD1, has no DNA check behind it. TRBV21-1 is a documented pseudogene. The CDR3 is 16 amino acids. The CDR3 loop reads CANSKVTGQVDYEQYF. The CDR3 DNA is TGTGCCAACAGCAAAGTAACAGGGCAGGTCGACTACGAGCAGTACTTC.

CDR3 protein: CSARDDPGETQYF. CDR3 bases: TGCAGTGCTAGAGATGACCCTGGGGAGACCCAGTACTTC. The chain is built from TRBV20-1 and TRBJ2-5, with D unclear. Deletions cut 0 bases from V and 5 bases from J, with 10 bases between. Germline lookup yields CDR1 DFQATT and CDR2 SNEGSKA (reference sequence). This CDR3 is 13 amino acids long.

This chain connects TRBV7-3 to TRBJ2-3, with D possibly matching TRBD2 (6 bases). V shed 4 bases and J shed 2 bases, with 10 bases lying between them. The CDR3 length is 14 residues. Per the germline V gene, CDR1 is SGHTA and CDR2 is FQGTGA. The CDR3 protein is CASSSRGYTDTQYF. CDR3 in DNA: TGTGCCAGCAGCTCGCGGGGATACACAGATACGCAGTATTTT.

Here the CDR3 reads CAWRMIGPDAYF. DNA of the CDR3: TGTGCCTGGAGGATGATTGGTCCAGACGCGTATTTT. The chain is built from TRBV30 and TRBJ2-3; D gene unclear. V lost 3 bases, J lost 14 bases, and 18 bases lay in between. The CDR3 spans 12 residues. Germline-derived CDR1 and CDR2 are GTSNPN and SVGIG (reference sequence).

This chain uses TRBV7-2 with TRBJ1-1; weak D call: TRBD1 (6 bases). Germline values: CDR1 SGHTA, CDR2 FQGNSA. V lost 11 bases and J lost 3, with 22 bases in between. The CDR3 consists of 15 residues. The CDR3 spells CARNRGGLEDTEAFF. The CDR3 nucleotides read TGTGCCCGCAACCGCGGGGGGCTTGAGGACACTGAAGCTTTCTTT.

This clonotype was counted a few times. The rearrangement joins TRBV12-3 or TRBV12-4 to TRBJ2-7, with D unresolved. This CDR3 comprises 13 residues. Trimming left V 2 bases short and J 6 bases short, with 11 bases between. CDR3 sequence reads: CASSLQVGVEQYF. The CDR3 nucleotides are TGTGCCAGCAGTTTACAGGTTGGGGTCGAGCAGTACTTC.

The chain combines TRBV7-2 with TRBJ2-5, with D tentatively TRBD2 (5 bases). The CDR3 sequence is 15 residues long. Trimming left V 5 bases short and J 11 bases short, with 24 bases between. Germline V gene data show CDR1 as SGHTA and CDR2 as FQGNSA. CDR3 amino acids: CASSPEGAVVGKQYF. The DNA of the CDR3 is TGTGCCAGCAGCCCTGAAGGAGCGGTAGTGGGGAAGCAGTACTTC.

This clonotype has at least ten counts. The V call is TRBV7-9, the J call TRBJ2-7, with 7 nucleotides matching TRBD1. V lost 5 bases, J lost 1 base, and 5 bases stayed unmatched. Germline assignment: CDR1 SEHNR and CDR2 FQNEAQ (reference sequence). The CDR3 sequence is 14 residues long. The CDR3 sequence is CASSPRDSSYEQYF. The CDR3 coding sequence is TGTGCCAGCAGCCCCCGGGACAGTTCCTACGAGCAGTACTTC.

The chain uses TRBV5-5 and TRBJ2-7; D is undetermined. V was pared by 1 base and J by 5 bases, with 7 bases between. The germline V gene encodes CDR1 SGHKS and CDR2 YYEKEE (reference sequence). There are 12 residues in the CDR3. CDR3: CASSLSWNEQYF. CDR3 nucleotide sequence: TGTGCCAGCAGCTTGTCGTGGAACGAGCAGTACTTC.

CDR3 loop: CASSFLTGSSEQYF. CDR3 bases: TGTGCCAGCAGTTTCCTGACAGGGTCAAGCGAGCAGTACTTC. The chain employs TRBV27 and TRBJ2-7; the match to TRBD1 covers 7 bases. Trimming removed 3 bases from V and 6 bases from J; junction bases left unmatched: 8. This CDR3 has 14 residues. Germline V CDR1 and CDR2: MNHEY, SMNVEV (reference sequence).

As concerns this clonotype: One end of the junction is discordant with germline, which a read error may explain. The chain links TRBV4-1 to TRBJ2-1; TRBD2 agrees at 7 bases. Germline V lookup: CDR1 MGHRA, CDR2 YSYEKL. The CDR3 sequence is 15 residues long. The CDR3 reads CTSSRTSGTYNEQFF. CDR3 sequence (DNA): TGCACCAGCAGCCGAACGAGCGGGACCTACAATGAGCAGTTCTTC.

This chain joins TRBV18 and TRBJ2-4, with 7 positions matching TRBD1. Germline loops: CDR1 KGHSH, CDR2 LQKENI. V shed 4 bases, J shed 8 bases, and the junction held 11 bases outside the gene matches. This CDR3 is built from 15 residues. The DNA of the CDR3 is TGTGCCAGCTCACTACTCCACAGGGGTGAGGACATTCAGTACTTC. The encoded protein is CASSLLHRGEDIQYF.

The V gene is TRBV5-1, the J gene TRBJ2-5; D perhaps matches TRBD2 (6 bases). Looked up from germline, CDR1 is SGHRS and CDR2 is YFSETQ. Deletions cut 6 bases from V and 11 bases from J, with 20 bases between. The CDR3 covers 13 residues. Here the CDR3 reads CASMRDSDNEQYF. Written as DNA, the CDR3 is TGCGCCAGCATGAGGGACTCCGACAATGAGCAGTACTTC.

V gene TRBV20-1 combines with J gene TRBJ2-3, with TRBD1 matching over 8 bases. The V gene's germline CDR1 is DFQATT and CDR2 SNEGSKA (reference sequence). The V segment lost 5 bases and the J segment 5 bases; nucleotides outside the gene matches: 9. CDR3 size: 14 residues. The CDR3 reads CSAPAAGGIDTQYF. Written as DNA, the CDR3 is TGCAGTGCTCCCGCGGCAGGGGGCATAGATACGCAGTATTTT.

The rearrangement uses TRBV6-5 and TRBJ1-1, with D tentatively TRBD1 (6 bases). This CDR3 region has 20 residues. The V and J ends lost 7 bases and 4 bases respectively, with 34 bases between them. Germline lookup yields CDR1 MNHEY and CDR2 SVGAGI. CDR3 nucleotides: TGTGCCAGCAAGTTTAAGGGGGATCCAGGTTCCTGGTTGGGGGCCACTGAAGCTTTCTTT. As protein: CASKFKGDPGSWLGATEAFF.

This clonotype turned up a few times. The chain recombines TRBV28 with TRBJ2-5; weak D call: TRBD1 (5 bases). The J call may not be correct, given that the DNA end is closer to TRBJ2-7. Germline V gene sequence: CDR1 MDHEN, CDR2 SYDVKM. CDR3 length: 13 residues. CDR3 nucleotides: TGTGCCAGCAGCCCCTGGGGCCTCTACGAGCAGTACTTC. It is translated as CASSPWGLYEQYF.

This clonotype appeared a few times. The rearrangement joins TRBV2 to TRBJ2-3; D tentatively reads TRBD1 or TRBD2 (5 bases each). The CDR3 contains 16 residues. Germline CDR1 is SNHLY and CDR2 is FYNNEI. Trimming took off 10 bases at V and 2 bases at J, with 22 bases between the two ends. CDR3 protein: CATSPRDPWNTDTQYF. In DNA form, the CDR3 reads TGTGCCACGTCCCCCCGGGACCCCTGGAACACAGATACGCAGTATTTT.

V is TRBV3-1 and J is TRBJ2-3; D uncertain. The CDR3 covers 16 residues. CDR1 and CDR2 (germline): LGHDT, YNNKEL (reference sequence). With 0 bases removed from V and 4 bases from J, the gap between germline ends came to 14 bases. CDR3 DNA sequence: TGTGCCAGCAGCCAAGATCTTGGGCCCCGAGCAGATACGCAGTATTTT. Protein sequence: CASSQDLGPRADTQYF.

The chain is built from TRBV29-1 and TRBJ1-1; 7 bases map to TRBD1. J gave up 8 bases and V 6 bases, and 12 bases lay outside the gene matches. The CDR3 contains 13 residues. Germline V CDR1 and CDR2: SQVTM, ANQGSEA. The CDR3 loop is CSVRQGRGAEAFF. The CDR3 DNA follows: TGCAGCGTCAGACAGGGCCGCGGGGCCGAAGCTTTCTTT.

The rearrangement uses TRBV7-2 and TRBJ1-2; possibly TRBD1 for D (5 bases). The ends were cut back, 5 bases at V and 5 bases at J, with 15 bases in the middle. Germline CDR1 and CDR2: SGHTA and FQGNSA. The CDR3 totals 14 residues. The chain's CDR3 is CASSSRDGGYGYTF. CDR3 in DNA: TGTGCCAGCAGCAGCCGGGACGGGGGATATGGCTACACCTTC.

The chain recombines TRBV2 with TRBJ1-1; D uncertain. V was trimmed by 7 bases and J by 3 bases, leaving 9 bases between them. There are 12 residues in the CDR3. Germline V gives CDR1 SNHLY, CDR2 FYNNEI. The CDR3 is CASTREDTEAFF. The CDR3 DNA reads TGTGCCAGCACCCGAGAAGACACTGAAGCTTTCTTT.

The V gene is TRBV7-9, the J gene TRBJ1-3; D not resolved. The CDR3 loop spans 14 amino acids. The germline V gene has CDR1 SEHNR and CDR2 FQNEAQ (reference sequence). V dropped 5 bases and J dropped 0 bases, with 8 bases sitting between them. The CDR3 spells CASSPSSSGNTIYF. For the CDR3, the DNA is TGTGCCAGCAGCCCATCGAGCTCTGGAAACACCATATATTTT.

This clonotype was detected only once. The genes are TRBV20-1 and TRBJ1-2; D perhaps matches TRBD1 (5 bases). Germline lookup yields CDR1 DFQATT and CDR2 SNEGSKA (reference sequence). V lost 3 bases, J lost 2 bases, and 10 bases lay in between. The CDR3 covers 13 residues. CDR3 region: CSASKTENYGYTF. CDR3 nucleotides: TGCAGTGCTAGCAAGACAGAGAACTATGGCTACACCTTC.

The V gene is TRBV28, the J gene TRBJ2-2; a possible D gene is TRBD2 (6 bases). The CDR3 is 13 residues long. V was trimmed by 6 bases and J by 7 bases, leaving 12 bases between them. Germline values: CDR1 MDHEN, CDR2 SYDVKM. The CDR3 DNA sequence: TGTGCCAGCAGAGCCGGGGGAGTCGGGGAGCTGTTTTTT. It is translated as CASRAGGVGELFF. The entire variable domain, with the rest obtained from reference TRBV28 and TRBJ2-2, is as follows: DVKVTQSSRYLVKRTGEKVFLECVQDMDHENMFWYRQDPGLGLRLIYFSYDVKMKEKGDIPEGYSVSREKKERFSLILESASTNQTSMYLCASRAGGVGELFFGEGSRLTVL.

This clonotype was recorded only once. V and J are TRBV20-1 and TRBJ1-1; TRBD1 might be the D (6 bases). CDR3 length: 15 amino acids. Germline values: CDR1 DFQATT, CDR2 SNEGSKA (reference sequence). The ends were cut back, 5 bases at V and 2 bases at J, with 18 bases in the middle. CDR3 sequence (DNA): TGCAGTGCTCCGCAACAGGGAGGCGTTAACACTGAAGCTTTCTTT. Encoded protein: CSAPQQGGVNTEAFF.

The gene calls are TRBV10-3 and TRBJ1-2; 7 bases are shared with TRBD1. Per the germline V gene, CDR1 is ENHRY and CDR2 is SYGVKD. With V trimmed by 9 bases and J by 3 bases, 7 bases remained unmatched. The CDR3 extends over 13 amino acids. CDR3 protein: CAIMTGRDYGYTF. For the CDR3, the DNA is TGTGCCATTATGACAGGGAGGGACTATGGCTACACCTTC.